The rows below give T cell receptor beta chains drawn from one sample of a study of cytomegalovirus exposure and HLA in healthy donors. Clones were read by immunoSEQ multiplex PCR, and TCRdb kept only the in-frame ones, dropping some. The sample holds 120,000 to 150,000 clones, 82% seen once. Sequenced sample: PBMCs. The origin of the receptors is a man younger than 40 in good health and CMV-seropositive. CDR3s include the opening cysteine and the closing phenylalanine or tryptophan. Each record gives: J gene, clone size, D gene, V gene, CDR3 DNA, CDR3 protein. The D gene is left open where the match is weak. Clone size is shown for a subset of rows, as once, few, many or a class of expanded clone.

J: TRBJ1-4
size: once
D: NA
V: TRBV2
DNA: TGTGCCAGCCGGGGCCCGGGACTTCCTAATGAAAAACTGTTTTTT
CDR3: CASRGPGLPNEKLFF

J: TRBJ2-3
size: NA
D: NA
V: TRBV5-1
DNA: TGCGCCAGCAGCTTTTTCGGCAGGGAGGCAGATACGCAGTATTTT
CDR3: CASSFFGREADTQYF

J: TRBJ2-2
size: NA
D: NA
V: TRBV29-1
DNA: TGCAGCGTTGCGGAGGGAACCGGGGAGCTGTTTTTT
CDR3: CSVAEGTGELFF

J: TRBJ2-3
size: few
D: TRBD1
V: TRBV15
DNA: TGTGCCACCAGCAGGAGGGGACAGCGCACAGATACGCAGTATTTT
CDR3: CATSRRGQRTDTQYF

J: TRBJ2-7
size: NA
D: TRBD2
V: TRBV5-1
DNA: TGCGCCAGCAGCTTGGAGTCGGTAGCGGGCCCCTACGAGCAGTACTTC
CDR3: CASSLESVAGPYEQYF

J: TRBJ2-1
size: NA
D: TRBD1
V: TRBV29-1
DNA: TGCAGCGCTGATGACAGGGGGTACTACAATGAGCAGTTCTTC
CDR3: CSADDRGYYNEQFF

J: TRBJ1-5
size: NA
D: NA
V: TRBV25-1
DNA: TGTGCCAGCAGTGCCCGGCAGGGGACCCAGCCCCAGCATTTT
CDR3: CASSARQGTQPQHF

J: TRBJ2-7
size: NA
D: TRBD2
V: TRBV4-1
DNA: TGCGCCAGCAGCCAAGAGATGGGACTAGCGGGAGCGGAGTACGAGCAGTACTTC
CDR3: CASSQEMGLAGAEYEQYF

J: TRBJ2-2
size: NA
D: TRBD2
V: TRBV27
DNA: TGTGCCAGCAGTTTTTTTAGCGGGGGCTCCGGGGAGCTGTTTTTT
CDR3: CASSFFSGGSGELFF

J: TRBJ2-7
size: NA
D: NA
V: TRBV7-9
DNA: TGTGCCAGCAGCCTAGGGAGACCGTCCCACGAGCAGTACTTC
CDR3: CASSLGRPSHEQYF

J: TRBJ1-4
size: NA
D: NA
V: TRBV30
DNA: TGTGCCTGGAGTGTACGGGCAGCCGGGGGTCGTGAAAAACTGTTTTTT
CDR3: CAWSVRAAGGREKLFF

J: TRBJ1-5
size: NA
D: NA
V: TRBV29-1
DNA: TGCAGCGTTAGCGACGGGTGGTTGGGCAATCAGCCCCAGCATTTT
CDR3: CSVSDGWLGNQPQHF